This entry lists 32 T cell receptor beta chains sequenced from one sample in a study of radiation and T cells in renal cell carcinoma. Clones were read by immunoSEQ multiplex PCR, and TCRdb kept only the in-frame ones, dropping some. The sample has approximately 110,000 clones; about four fifths are singletons. Sample time point: baseline pretreatment blood. Treatment defined: 15 Gy SBRT to primary tumor, nephrectomy 4 weeks later. The input for sequencing was blood, taken from a patient whose treatment included radiotherapy and nephrectomy. The receptors were sampled from a woman aged 55-70 years with renal cell carcinoma.

The V and J genes are TRBV9 and TRBJ1-1, with D possibly matching TRBD1 (5 bases). The CDR3 consists of 13 residues. V dropped 4 bases and J dropped 7 bases, with 14 bases sitting between them. In germline, CDR1 is SGDLS, CDR2 YYNGEE. The CDR3: CASSLIAGGEAFF. CDR3 nucleotides: TGTGCCAGCAGCTTAATAGCGGGGGGTGAAGCTTTCTTT.

The chain links TRBV7-9 to TRBJ2-1; no reliable D call. The CDR3 is made up of 12 amino acids. Trimming took 1 base from V and 8 from J, leaving 6 bases between them. Germline V lookup: CDR1 SEHNR, CDR2 FQNEAQ (reference sequence). The CDR3 region is CASSLVGYEQFF. In DNA, the CDR3 is TGTGCCAGCAGCTTAGTGGGTTATGAGCAGTTCTTC.

CDR3 protein: CASSLGPRGLAFF. CDR3 nucleotides: TGTGCCAGCAGCTTAGGTCCGAGAGGGTTAGCTTTCTTT. The J gene is TRBJ1-1, the V gene TRBV11-3, with unresolved D. CDR1 and CDR2 (germline): SGHNT, YENEEA. The V end was cut by 1 base, the J end by 10 bases, with 13 bases between. The CDR3 has 13 residues.

This clone has a handful of counts. The chain uses TRBV4-2 and TRBJ2-1; 11 nucleotides agree with TRBD2. This CDR3 is built from 18 residues. The V and J ends lost 0 bases and 2 bases, in that order; junction bases with no gene match: 6. Per germline, CDR1 LGHNA and CDR2 YNFKEQ. The CDR3 loop is CASSQDGLAGGPYNEQFF. The CDR3 nucleotides are TGTGCCAGCAGCCAAGATGGTTTAGCGGGGGGGCCCTACAATGAGCAGTTCTTC.

This chain uses TRBV5-1 with TRBJ1-1, with D perhaps matching TRBD1 (5 bases). V was pared by 0 bases and J by 4 bases, with 13 bases between. CDR1 and CDR2 (germline): SGHRS, YFSETQ. The CDR3 totals 15 residues. The chain's CDR3 is CASSLGSGGSTEAFF. CDR3 coding DNA: TGCGCCAGCAGCTTGGGGTCCGGGGGATCCACTGAAGCTTTCTTT.

V is TRBV6-6 and J is TRBJ1-2; D is perhaps TRBD1 (6 bases). This CDR3 comprises 15 residues. V was cut by 0 bases and J by 2 bases, with 10 bases left in between. Germline V gene sequence: CDR1 MNHNY, CDR2 SVGAGI (reference sequence). The CDR3 DNA reads TGTGCCAGCAGTTACTCGTTTAGGGGGAACTATGGCTACACCTTC. Amino acids: CASSYSFRGNYGYTF.

The CDR3 protein is CASSSGLAALMAYEQYF. In DNA, the CDR3 is TGCGCCAGCAGCTCGGGACTAGCCGCTCTAATGGCCTACGAGCAGTACTTC. The chain has TRBV5-1 and TRBJ2-7; 9 bases map to TRBD2. CDR1 and CDR2 (germline): SGHRS, YFSETQ. After removal of 3 bases from V and 2 bases from J, the junction contained 12 bases not matched to a gene. The CDR3 is made up of 17 amino acids. Full variable domain (rest looked up from reference TRBV5-1 and TRBJ2-7): KAGVTQTPRYLIKTRGQQVTLSCSPISGHRSVSWYQQTPGQGLQFLFEYFSETQRNKGNFPGRFSGRQFSNSRSEMNVSTLELGDSALYLCASSSGLAALMAYEQYFGPGTRLTVT.

V is TRBV10-3 and J is TRBJ1-1, with 10 bases aligning to TRBD1. CDR1 is ENHRY and CDR2 is SYGVKD in the germline V gene. The CDR3 is 15 residues long. Trimming took 4 bases from V and 4 from J; bases not matched to a gene: 6. CDR3 in amino acids: CAISGPGQGFTEAFF. DNA for the CDR3: TGTGCCATCAGTGGACCGGGACAGGGGTTCACTGAAGCTTTCTTT.

V is TRBV6-5 and J is TRBJ2-7; D is uncertain. The V gene lost 6 bases and the J gene lost 0 bases, with 15 bases spanning the gap. The germline V gene has CDR1 MNHEY and CDR2 SVGAGI. This CDR3 contains 15 residues. The CDR3 sequence: CASSLALTSSYEQYF. For the CDR3, the DNA is TGTGCCAGCAGCTTAGCTTTGACGAGCTCCTACGAGCAGTACTTC.

The V and J genes are TRBV6-5 and TRBJ1-2; weak D call: TRBD1 (5 bases). Trimming shortened V by 5 bases and J by 5 bases, and 15 bases separated the two germline ends. The V gene's germline CDR1 is MNHEY and CDR2 SVGAGI. The CDR3 has 14 residues. The CDR3 reads CASSRYSGGYGYTF. DNA of the CDR3: TGTGCCAGCAGTCGGTATTCTGGGGGGTATGGCTACACCTTC.

The V gene is TRBV27, the J gene TRBJ1-1; possibly TRBD1 for D (5 bases). The germline V and J ends were trimmed by 3 bases and 4 bases, with 12 bases remaining between them. The CDR3 has 14 amino acids. Looked up from germline, CDR1 is MNHEY and CDR2 is SMNVEV (reference sequence). The CDR3 nucleotides are TGTGCCAGCAGTTTCGGGGGACCAAGCACTGAAGCTTTCTTT. Its protein product is CASSFGGPSTEAFF.

This clone came up once. The J gene is TRBJ2-2, the V gene TRBV7-2, with 8 bases lining up with TRBD2. After removal of 5 bases from V and 8 bases from J, the junction contained 10 bases not matched to a gene. Germline CDR1 is SGHTA and CDR2 is FQGNSA. The CDR3 contains 15 residues. The CDR3 reads CASSPSSGSEGELFF. CDR3 DNA sequence: TGTGCCAGCAGCCCGTCAAGCGGGAGTGAAGGGGAGCTGTTTTTT.

This clone was picked up a small number of times. The chain joins TRBV6-5 to TRBJ1-5; weak D call: TRBD1 (5 bases). The germline V and J ends were trimmed by 6 bases and 2 bases, with 11 bases remaining between them. CDR1 is MNHEY and CDR2 is SVGAGI in the germline V gene. The CDR3 spans 14 residues. For the CDR3, the DNA is TGTGCCAGCAGAACAGGTGGAGGCAATCAGCCCCAGCATTTT. Residues: CASRTGGGNQPQHF.

This clone appeared a few times. The gene calls are TRBV7-2 and TRBJ1-1, with 7 bases fitting TRBD1. J gave up 3 bases and V 3 bases, and 4 bases lay outside the gene matches. Germline V gives CDR1 SGHTA, CDR2 FQGNSA. CDR3 length: 14 amino acids. CDR3 sequence: CASSFRQGYTEAFF. CDR3 bases: TGTGCCAGCAGCTTTCGACAGGGCTACACTGAAGCTTTCTTT.

In DNA, the CDR3 is TGTGCCAGCAGTGGGTCGGAGGGCGGGCAGCCCCAGCATTTT. Translation gives CASSGSEGGQPQHF. This chain links TRBV2 with TRBJ1-5; D call uncertain. This CDR3 is 14 amino acids long. Germline V gene lookup returns CDR1 SNHLY and CDR2 FYNNEI. Deletions cut 4 bases from V and 7 bases from J, with 14 bases between. Complete variable domain (other parts from reference TRBV2 and TRBJ1-5): EPEVTQTPSHQVTQMGQEVILRCVPISNHLYFYWYRQILGQKVEFLVSFYNNEISEKSEIFDDQFSVERPDGSNFTLKIRSTKLEDSAMYFCASSGSEGGQPQHFGDGTRLSIL.

This CDR3 reads CASSSWDSSTDTQYF. The CDR3 DNA follows: TGTGCCAGTAGTTCGTGGGACAGTAGCACAGATACGCAGTATTTT. The chain is built from TRBV19 and TRBJ2-3, with TRBD1 matching 7 bases. The V gene's germline CDR1 is LNHDA and CDR2 SQIVND (reference sequence). V dropped 5 bases and J dropped 0; count of bases not matched to a gene: 5. The CDR3 is 15 residues long.

This chain connects TRBV7-9 to TRBJ2-3; no reliable D call. The CDR3 sequence is 13 residues long. Germline V lookup: CDR1 SEHNR, CDR2 FQNEAQ (reference sequence). V shed 7 bases and J shed 2 bases, with 10 bases lying between them. The CDR3 is CASTLGSTDTQYF. The CDR3 bases are TGTGCCAGCACACTCGGGTCCACAGATACGCAGTATTTT.

In DNA, the CDR3 is TGTGCCAGCAGTTCAGGACAGGTGAATTCACCCCTCCACTTT. Translated: CASSSGQVNSPLHF. The chain has TRBV6-1 and TRBJ1-6; 7 bases map to TRBD1. Germline CDR1 MNHNS, CDR2 SASEGT. The CDR3 consists of 14 residues. J lost 7 bases, V lost 5 bases, and 5 bases had no gene match.

The gene calls are TRBV28 and TRBJ1-1, with a possible D match to TRBD1 (5 bases). Looked up from germline, CDR1 is MDHEN and CDR2 is SYDVKM. The length of the CDR3 is 15 residues. The V and J ends lost 3 bases and 0 bases respectively, with 11 bases between them. The CDR3 loop reads CASSLEGIMNTEAFF. CDR3 DNA: TGTGCCAGCAGTTTGGAGGGGATCATGAACACTGAAGCTTTCTTT. Based on the CDR3 plus reference TRBV28 and TRBJ1-1, the full variable domain is DVKVTQSSRYLVKRTGEKVFLECVQDMDHENMFWYRQDPGLGLRLIYFSYDVKMKEKGDIPEGYSVSREKKERFSLILESASTNQTSMYLCASSLEGIMNTEAFFGQGTRLTVV.

This clone appeared once. V and J are TRBV29-1 and TRBJ2-1, with 8 bases aligning to TRBD1. The trim removed 5 bases at V and 0 bases at J, leaving 9 bases unmatched. This CDR3 contains 16 residues. CDR1 is SQVTM and CDR2 is ANQGSEA in the germline V gene. The CDR3 coding sequence is TGCAGCGTTAATCTCAGGGACAGGAGCTCCTACAATGAGCAGTTCTTC. Protein: CSVNLRDRSSYNEQFF.

The chain joins TRBV5-8 to TRBJ1-5, with TRBD1 matching over 7 bases. Germline CDR1 reads SGHTS; CDR2 reads YDEGEE. The CDR3 spans 17 residues. With V trimmed by 4 bases and J by 3 bases, 13 bases remained unmatched. The CDR3 DNA follows: TGTGCCAGCAGCCCCTGGGGGGACAGCAACCTCAATCAGCCCCAGCATTTT. Amino acid sequence: CASSPWGDSNLNQPQHF.

The CDR3 region is CASSNALPGRNNEQFF. DNA of the CDR3: TGTGCCAGCTCAAACGCCCTCCCGGGCAGAAACAATGAGCAGTTCTTC. The chain combines TRBV18 with TRBJ2-1; D not resolved. Germline CDR1 and CDR2: KGHSH and LQKENI. The CDR3 is made up of 16 amino acids. Deletions cut 5 bases from V and 5 bases from J, with 19 bases between.

This clone showed up just a few times. The rearrangement links TRBV5-1 to TRBJ1-4; D is uncertain. V lost 4 bases to trimming and J lost 0 bases, with 13 bases between them. CDR3 length: 16 residues. Germline values: CDR1 SGHRS, CDR2 YFSETQ. The CDR3 DNA is TGCGCCAGCAGCCCTTGGGGTTACGCAACTAATGAAAAACTGTTTTTT. Encoded protein: CASSPWGYATNEKLFF.

The chain has TRBV11-3 and TRBJ2-5; 9 bases match TRBD1. The CDR3 has 16 residues. Germline CDR1 is SGHNT and CDR2 is YENEEA. V lost 1 base, J lost 3 bases, and 6 bases stayed unmatched. CDR3 protein: CASSLGNRGLEETQYF. The CDR3 nucleotides read TGTGCCAGCAGCTTAGGCAACAGGGGGCTTGAAGAGACCCAGTACTTC.

The V call is TRBV28, the J call TRBJ2-7, with D tentatively TRBD1 or TRBD2 (6 bases each). The V end was cut by 5 bases, the J end by 2 bases, with 16 bases between. CDR1 is MDHEN, CDR2 SYDVKM, per germline. The CDR3 has 15 residues. The CDR3 region has the DNA TGTGCCAGCAGTCTCCGCGGTGGGGGGCCCTACGAGCAGTACTTC. Translated, it gives CASSLRGGGPYEQYF.

As for this clone: At one of its ends the junction is not consistent with the germline gene, which may arise from a read error. The rearrangement links TRBV7-7 to TRBJ2-2; D may correspond to TRBD1 or TRBD2 (7 bases each). The germline CDR1 and CDR2 sequences are SSHAT and FNYEAQ (reference sequence). The CDR3 is made up of 18 amino acids. The CDR3: CASSPATGTGGDTGELFF. CDR3 coding DNA: TGTGCTAGCAGTCCAGCGACAGGGACGGGAGGAGACACCGGGGAGCTGTTTTTT.

The chain joins TRBV7-2 to TRBJ2-3, with TRBD2 matching over 9 bases. The J segment lost 0 bases and the V segment lost 4 bases, leaving 5 bases of the junction unmatched. Germline lookup yields CDR1 SGHTA and CDR2 FQGNSA. This CDR3 region has 16 residues. The DNA of the CDR3 is TGTGCCAGCAGCTCCCCGACTAGCGGTAGCACAGATACGCAGTATTTT. Encoded protein: CASSSPTSGSTDTQYF.

This chain links TRBV18 with TRBJ2-2; 7 positions match TRBD2. CDR1 is KGHSH and CDR2 is LQKENI in the germline V gene. The V and J ends lost 4 bases and 1 base, in that order; junction bases with no gene match: 9. The CDR3 has 17 amino acids. CDR3 sequence reads: CASSRAVLAENTGELFF. CDR3 nucleotides: TGTGCCAGCTCACGGGCGGTCCTAGCGGAGAACACCGGGGAGCTGTTTTTT.

V is TRBV6-5 and J is TRBJ1-5; D remains unclear. This CDR3 comprises 14 residues. V shed 0 bases and J shed 3 bases, with 6 bases lying between them. Germline V CDR1 and CDR2: MNHEY, SVGAGI. The CDR3 DNA reads TGTGCCAGCAGTTACTCGAGGGCCAATCAGCCCCAGCATTTT. Amino acids: CASSYSRANQPQHF.

This clone has only a few counts. This sequence joins TRBV9 and TRBJ2-3; 8 nucleotides agree with TRBD2. Per germline, CDR1 SGDLS and CDR2 YYNGEE. V shed 7 bases and J 3 bases; nucleotides not matched to a gene: 10. This CDR3 contains 15 residues. This CDR3 is CASAPGGSSTDTQYF. CDR3 DNA: TGTGCCAGCGCTCCGGGGGGGTCTTCAACAGATACGCAGTATTTT. Supplemented by reference TRBV9 and TRBJ2-3, the full variable domain reads DSGVTQTPKHLITATGQRVTLRCSPRSGDLSVYWYQQSLDQGLQFLIQYYNGEERAKGNILERFSAQQFPDLHSELNLSSLELGDSALYFCASAPGGSSTDTQYFGPGTRLTVL.

The chain carries TRBV6-5 and TRBJ1-3; tentative D call: TRBD1 (5 bases). Germline assignment: CDR1 MNHEY and CDR2 SVGAGI. This CDR3 is built from 15 residues. With 5 bases removed from V and 1 base from J, the gap between germline ends came to 12 bases. CDR3 protein: CASSAPGYSGNTIYF. CDR3 DNA sequence: TGTGCCAGCAGTGCCCCAGGGTATTCTGGAAACACCATATATTTT.

This clone was counted a single time. The CDR3 DNA reads TGTGCCAGCAGTGGATGGAACACCGGTCGGGAAAAACTGTTTTTT. It is translated as CASSGWNTGREKLFF. The chain has TRBV2 and TRBJ1-4; D not certain. In germline, CDR1 is SNHLY, CDR2 FYNNEI. Between the trimmed V and J ends, which lost 4 bases and 8 bases, there was a span of 17 bases. The CDR3 runs 15 residues.